The 27 T cell receptor beta chains below were found in one sample sequenced in a study of cytomegalovirus exposure and HLA in healthy donors. A multiplex PCR was run with 60 Vbeta primers and 13 Jbeta primers. The data were produced by immunoSEQ multiplex PCR, yet TCRdb's version contains in-frame clones alone and is incomplete. The sample lists 130,000 to 150,000 clones, 75% to 85% seen once, with about 2.4% in the top ten. Sequencing was done on a sample of PBMCs. These TCRs come from a woman in her late teens or twenties in good health and CMV-seropositive.

The chain combines TRBV19 with TRBJ1-6, with D perhaps TRBD1 (5 bases). This CDR3 spans 18 amino acids. Trimming took off 7 bases at V and 0 bases at J, with 19 bases between the two ends. Germline lookup yields CDR1 LNHDA and CDR2 SQIVND (reference sequence). The CDR3 loop reads CASTPKGLLSSYNSPLHF. CDR3 nucleotides: TGTGCCAGTACCCCAAAGGGACTTCTGAGCTCCTATAATTCACCCCTCCACTTT.

The gene calls are TRBV7-9 and TRBJ1-2; 9 nucleotides align to TRBD1. Trimming at V came to 5 bases and at J to 8 bases, leaving 15 bases not matched to a gene. Germline V lookup: CDR1 SEHNR, CDR2 FQNEAQ (reference sequence). The CDR3 has 16 residues. The CDR3 is CASSPPTGGVPGGYTF. Written as DNA, the CDR3 is TGTGCCAGCAGCCCCCCCACAGGGGGCGTTCCCGGAGGCTACACCTTC.

CDR3 sequence: CASSIPGGAYTGELFF. The CDR3 DNA reads as TGTGCCAGTAGTATTCCGGGGGGCGCTTACACCGGGGAGCTGTTTTTT. This chain joins TRBV19 and TRBJ2-2; perhaps TRBD2 as D (7 bases). Trimming took 3 bases from V and 3 from J, leaving 14 bases between them. From germline, CDR1 is LNHDA and CDR2 SQIVND (reference sequence). This CDR3 has 16 amino acids.

The chain carries TRBV18 and TRBJ1-1; no clear D. V lost 4 bases and J lost 1, with 7 bases in between. Germline assignment: CDR1 KGHSH and CDR2 LQKENI. CDR3 length: 13 amino acids. This chain's CDR3 is CASSLSQNTEAFF. CDR3 bases: TGTGCCAGCTCACTGTCACAGAACACTGAAGCTTTCTTT.

V usage is TRBV7-6 and J usage is TRBJ1-4; 7 bases are shared with TRBD1. The CDR3 is made up of 16 amino acids. The V gene's germline CDR1 is SGHVS and CDR2 FNYEAQ. The V and J ends lost 1 base and 8 bases, in that order; junction bases with no gene match: 10. The DNA for the CDR3 is TGTGCCAGCAGCTTAGTCCCCAAAGGGGGCCAGGAAAAACTGTTTTTT. Translated, it gives CASSLVPKGGQEKLFF.

The chain carries TRBV15 and TRBJ1-6, with D maybe TRBD1 (6 bases). This CDR3 has 14 residues. Per germline, CDR1 LNHNV and CDR2 YYDKDF (reference sequence). V was shortened by 7 bases and J by 6 bases, with 13 bases between the two germline ends. Here the CDR3 reads CATTRDTVNSPLHF. The DNA for the CDR3 is TGTGCCACCACCCGGGACACCGTTAATTCACCCCTCCACTTT.

The chain couples TRBV6-1 to TRBJ2-2, with 11 bases identical to TRBD2. Per the germline V gene, CDR1 is MNHNS and CDR2 is SASEGT. CDR3 length equals 18 residues. Germline trimming cut 2 bases from V and 7 bases from J; bases unmatched to any gene: 12. CDR3 protein: CASSELLAGVRRNGELFF. Written as DNA, the CDR3 is TGTGCCAGCAGTGAACTACTAGCGGGGGTACGGCGGAACGGGGAGCTGTTTTTT.

By frequency in the sample, this clone is medium-sized. J is TRBJ2-7 and V is TRBV6-1; D ambiguous. Trimming removed 6 bases from V and 4 bases from J, with 13 bases in between. The CDR3 sequence is 13 residues long. Germline V gene lookup returns CDR1 MNHNS and CDR2 SASEGT. The CDR3 loop is CASSPVVEYEQYF. The CDR3 DNA reads TGTGCCAGCAGCCCTGTTGTGGAGTACGAGCAGTACTTC.

The chain carries TRBV5-6 and TRBJ2-6, with a tentative D call TRBD2 (5 bases). V was trimmed by 4 bases and J by 0 bases, leaving 17 bases between them. Per the germline V gene, CDR1 is SGHDT and CDR2 is YYEEEE. This CDR3 has 18 residues. Here the CDR3 reads CASSPLRVLRSGANVLTF. The CDR3 coding sequence is TGTGCCAGCAGCCCGTTGAGGGTCCTTCGCTCTGGGGCCAACGTCCTGACTTTC.

This rearrangement joins TRBV19 to TRBJ1-3; 8 positions match TRBD1. Trimming cost V 7 bases and J 0 bases; bases outside gene matches: 17. Germline assignment: CDR1 LNHDA and CDR2 SQIVND (reference sequence). This CDR3 has 19 residues. CDR3 loop: CASKLVDRVTGNSGNTIYF. Written as DNA, the CDR3 is TGTGCCAGTAAACTCGTGGACAGGGTCACGGGGAACTCTGGAAACACCATATATTTT.

V usage is TRBV28 and J usage is TRBJ1-1; tentative D call: TRBD1 (5 bases). Trimming took 8 bases from V and 5 from J, leaving 18 bases between them. This CDR3 contains 14 residues. Germline V CDR1 and CDR2: MDHEN, SYDVKM. The CDR3 DNA reads as TGTGCCAGCGCAGAAACAGGCCAAGGGACTGAAGCTTTCTTT. Protein sequence: CASAETGQGTEAFF. Complete variable domain (other parts from reference TRBV28 and TRBJ1-1): DVKVTQSSRYLVKRTGEKVFLECVQDMDHENMFWYRQDPGLGLRLIYFSYDVKMKEKGDIPEGYSVSREKKERFSLILESASTNQTSMYLCASAETGQGTEAFFGQGTRLTVV.

The chain carries TRBV28 and TRBJ1-1; no definite D call. V was shortened by 1 base and J by 1 base, with 13 bases between the two germline ends. CDR1 and CDR2 from the germline V gene are MDHEN and SYDVKM. The CDR3 runs to 16 residues. The CDR3 bases are TGTGCCAGCAGTTTATTGTCCAGGAAGAGGAACACTGAAGCTTTCTTT. This gives the protein CASSLLSRKRNTEAFF.

V and J are TRBV5-1 and TRBJ1-5; 10 bases line up with TRBD1. This CDR3 has 16 residues. With 0 bases clipped from V and 7 bases from J, the junction kept 7 bases outside the gene matches. Germline V gene data show CDR1 as SGHRS and CDR2 as YFSETQ. The chain's CDR3 is CASSLGGTGARQPQHF. DNA for the CDR3: TGCGCCAGCAGCTTGGGAGGGACAGGGGCTCGGCAGCCCCAGCATTTT. Full variable domain (rest looked up from reference TRBV5-1 and TRBJ1-5): KAGVTQTPRYLIKTRGQQVTLSCSPISGHRSVSWYQQTPGQGLQFLFEYFSETQRNKGNFPGRFSGRQFSNSRSEMNVSTLELGDSALYLCASSLGGTGARQPQHFGDGTRLSIL.

The chain links TRBV7-2 to TRBJ2-2, with D tentatively TRBD1 (6 bases). The germline CDR1 and CDR2 sequences are SGHTA and FQGNSA. V was pared by 5 bases and J by 3 bases, with 10 bases between. The CDR3 runs to 14 residues. The CDR3 sequence: CASSHRDDTGELFF. DNA for the CDR3: TGTGCCAGCAGCCACAGGGACGACACCGGGGAGCTGTTTTTT.

The chain combines TRBV20-1 with TRBJ2-1; D not certain. V gave up 8 bases and J gave up 10 bases, with 9 bases separating them. CDR3 length: 9 amino acids. The germline CDR1 and CDR2 sequences are DFQATT and SNEGSKA (reference sequence). The CDR3 DNA is TGCAGTTCCGACTTGGAGCAGTTCTTC. Translating it yields CSSDLEQFF.

The gene calls are TRBV14 and TRBJ2-3, with 14 nucleotides matching TRBD2. Germline-derived CDR1 and CDR2 are SGHDN and FVKESK. The CDR3 is 20 residues long. After removal of 4 bases from V and 5 bases from J, the junction contained 17 bases not matched to a gene. CDR3: CASSPPFWTSGGRNRDTQYF. In DNA form, the CDR3 reads TGTGCCAGCAGCCCACCTTTTTGGACTAGCGGGGGGAGGAATCGAGATACGCAGTATTTT.

V usage is TRBV10-1 and J usage is TRBJ2-2, with D maybe TRBD2 (6 bases). This CDR3 is 13 amino acids long. Germline lookup yields CDR1 WNHNN and CDR2 SYGVQD (reference sequence). Trimming removed 4 bases at V and 6 bases at J, with 9 bases between. CDR3 sequence: CASSALASGELFF. The CDR3 nucleotides are TGCGCCAGCAGTGCGCTAGCGTCCGGGGAGCTGTTTTTT.

This rearrangement joins TRBV20-1 to TRBJ1-1; D is undetermined. The CDR3 spans 11 residues. Per the germline V gene, CDR1 is DFQATT and CDR2 is SNEGSKA (reference sequence). V was clipped by 5 bases and J by 1 base, with 5 bases between them. The CDR3, as DNA: TGCAGTGCTCTCCGGAACACTGAAGCTTTCTTT. It is translated as CSALRNTEAFF.

This clone was counted between two and nine times. The rearrangement joins TRBV14 to TRBJ1-2; 9 positions match TRBD1. Trimming removed 5 bases from V and 4 bases from J; junction bases left unmatched: 8. CDR1 and CDR2 from the germline V gene are SGHDN and FVKESK. The CDR3 totals 15 residues. In DNA form, the CDR3 reads TGTGCCAGCAGCTATGGGACAGGGCGATCCTATGGCTACACCTTC. Protein sequence: CASSYGTGRSYGYTF.

This clone showed up just a few times. The rearrangement joins TRBV21-1 to TRBJ1-2. TRBV21-1 is a documented pseudogene. This CDR3 is 14 amino acids long. This CDR3 is CASFPGGWRYGYTF. CDR3 bases: TGTGCCAGCTTCCCCGGGGGTTGGCGCTATGGCTACACCTTC.

The J gene is TRBJ1-5, the V gene TRBV28; D is unresolved. This CDR3 is 12 amino acids long. V was pared by 6 bases and J by 4 bases, with 7 bases between. Looked up from germline, CDR1 is MDHEN and CDR2 is SYDVKM. As DNA, the CDR3 is TGTGCCAGCAGCATTCTAAATCAGCCCCAGCATTTT. It yields the protein CASSILNQPQHF.

In its sample, this clone was seen a few times. The chain combines TRBV7-2 with TRBJ2-5; the D gene is possibly TRBD1 (6 bases). The J call may be wrong; the DNA end is better matched by TRBJ2-7. Germline V gene sequence: CDR1 SGHTA, CDR2 FQGNSA. The CDR3 extends over 15 amino acids. The CDR3 region has the DNA TGTGCCAGCAGCCCCGTGGGACACTCATCCTACGAGCAGTACTTC. Translating it yields CASSPVGHSSYEQYF.

This clone has just one count. Here the CDR3 reads CASSDRGGPDEQFF. The CDR3 DNA is TGTGCCAGCAGTGATCGGGGGGGGCCCGATGAGCAGTTCTTC. The V gene is TRBV6-4, the J gene TRBJ2-1; 8 nucleotides line up with TRBD2. The CDR3 is 14 amino acids. Germline CDR1 reads MRHNA; CDR2 reads SNTAGT. The ends lost 3 bases at V and 8 bases at J; junction bases unmatched: 6.

The V gene is TRBV5-6, the J gene TRBJ2-7, with D perhaps matching TRBD1 (5 bases). This CDR3 is built from 13 residues. CDR1 is SGHDT and CDR2 is YYEEEE in the germline V gene. Trimming stripped 0 bases from V and 3 bases from J, with 7 bases between. The CDR3: CASSLVGDYEQYF. DNA for the CDR3: TGTGCCAGCAGCTTGGTAGGGGACTACGAGCAGTACTTC.

To note about this clone: The sample has other DNA sequences that encode this CDR3 too. This rearrangement joins TRBV5-1 to TRBJ1-1; D is unclear. This CDR3 has 16 residues. V dropped 3 bases and J dropped 0 bases, with 15 bases sitting between them. CDR1 is SGHRS, CDR2 YFSETQ, per germline. The CDR3 is CASSSLRPGVNTEAFF. Here the CDR3 DNA reads TGCGCCAGCAGCTCCCTCCGGCCGGGAGTGAACACTGAAGCTTTCTTT.

This chain links TRBV7-9 with TRBJ1-2; D not resolved. V lost 0 bases, J lost 3 bases, and 5 bases lay in between. Germline V lookup: CDR1 SEHNR, CDR2 FQNEAQ (reference sequence). The CDR3 has 13 amino acids. CDR3 region: CASSLAADYGYTF. The CDR3 DNA reads TGTGCCAGCAGCTTAGCGGCGGACTATGGCTACACCTTC.

This chain connects TRBV6-5 to TRBJ1-4, with D possibly matching TRBD1 (5 bases). CDR3 length equals 13 residues. Germline V gives CDR1 MNHEY, CDR2 SVGAGI. V shed 5 bases and J shed 5 bases, with 9 bases lying between them. CDR3 coding DNA: TGTGCCAGCAGTCCCGGGGGGAATGAAAAACTGTTTTTT. Protein product: CASSPGGNEKLFF.